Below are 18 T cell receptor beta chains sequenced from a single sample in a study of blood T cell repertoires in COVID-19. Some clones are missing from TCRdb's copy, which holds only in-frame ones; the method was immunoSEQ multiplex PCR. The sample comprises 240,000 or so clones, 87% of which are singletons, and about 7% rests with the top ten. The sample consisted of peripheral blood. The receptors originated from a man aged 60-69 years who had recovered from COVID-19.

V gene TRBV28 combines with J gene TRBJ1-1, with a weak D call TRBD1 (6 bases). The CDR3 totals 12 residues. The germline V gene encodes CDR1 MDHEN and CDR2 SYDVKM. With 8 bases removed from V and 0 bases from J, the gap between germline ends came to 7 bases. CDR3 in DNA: TGTGCCAGCTGGACAGTGAACACTGAAGCTTTCTTT. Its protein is CASWTVNTEAFF. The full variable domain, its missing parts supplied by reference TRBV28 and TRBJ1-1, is DVKVTQSSRYLVKRTGEKVFLECVQDMDHENMFWYRQDPGLGLRLIYFSYDVKMKEKGDIPEGYSVSREKKERFSLILESASTNQTSMYLCASWTVNTEAFFGQGTRLTVV.

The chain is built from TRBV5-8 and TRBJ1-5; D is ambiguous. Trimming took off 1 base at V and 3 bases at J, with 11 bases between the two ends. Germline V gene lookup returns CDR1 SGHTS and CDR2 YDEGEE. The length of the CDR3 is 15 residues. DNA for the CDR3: TGTGCCAGCAGCTTGCGTCAGCGTAACAATCAGCCCCAGCATTTT. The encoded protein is CASSLRQRNNQPQHF.

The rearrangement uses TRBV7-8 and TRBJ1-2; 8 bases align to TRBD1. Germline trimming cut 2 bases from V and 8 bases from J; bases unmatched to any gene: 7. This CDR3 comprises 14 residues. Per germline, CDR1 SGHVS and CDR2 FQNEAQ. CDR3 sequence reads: CASSLSQGAPGYTF. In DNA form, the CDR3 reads TGTGCCAGCAGCTTAAGTCAGGGGGCGCCCGGCTACACCTTC.

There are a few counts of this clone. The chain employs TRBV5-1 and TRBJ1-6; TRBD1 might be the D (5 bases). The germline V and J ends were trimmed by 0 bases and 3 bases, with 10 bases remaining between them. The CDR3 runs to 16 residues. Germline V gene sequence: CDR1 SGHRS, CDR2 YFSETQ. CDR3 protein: CASSLAGMVYNSPLHF. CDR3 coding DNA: TGCGCCAGCAGCTTGGCAGGGATGGTCTATAATTCACCCCTCCACTTT.

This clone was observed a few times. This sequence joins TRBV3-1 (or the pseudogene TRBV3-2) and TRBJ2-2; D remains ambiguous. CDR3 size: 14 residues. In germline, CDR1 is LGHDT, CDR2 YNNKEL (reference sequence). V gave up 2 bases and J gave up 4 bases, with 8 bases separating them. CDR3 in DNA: TGTGCCAGCAGCCAACAGTCGCTCACCGGGGAGCTGTTTTTT. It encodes CASSQQSLTGELFF.

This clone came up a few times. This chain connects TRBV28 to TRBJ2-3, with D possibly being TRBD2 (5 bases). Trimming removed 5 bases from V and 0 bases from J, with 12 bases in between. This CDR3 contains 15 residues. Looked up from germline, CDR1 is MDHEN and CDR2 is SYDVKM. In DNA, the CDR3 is TGTGCCAGCAGTCGACCCGGGATTAGCACAGATACGCAGTATTTT. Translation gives CASSRPGISTDTQYF.

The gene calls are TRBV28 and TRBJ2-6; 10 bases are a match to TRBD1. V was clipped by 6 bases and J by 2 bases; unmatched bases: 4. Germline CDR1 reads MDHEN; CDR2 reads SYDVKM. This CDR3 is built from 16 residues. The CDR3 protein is CASSRDRGAGANVLTF. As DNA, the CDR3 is TGTGCCAGCAGCCGGGACAGGGGAGCTGGGGCCAACGTCCTGACTTTC.

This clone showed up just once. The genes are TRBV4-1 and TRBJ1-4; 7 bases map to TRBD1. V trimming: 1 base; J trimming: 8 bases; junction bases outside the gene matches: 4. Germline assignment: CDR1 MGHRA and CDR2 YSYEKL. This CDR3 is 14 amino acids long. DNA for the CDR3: TGCGCCAGCAGCCAAGGACAGGGACGGGAAAAACTGTTTTTT. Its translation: CASSQGQGREKLFF.

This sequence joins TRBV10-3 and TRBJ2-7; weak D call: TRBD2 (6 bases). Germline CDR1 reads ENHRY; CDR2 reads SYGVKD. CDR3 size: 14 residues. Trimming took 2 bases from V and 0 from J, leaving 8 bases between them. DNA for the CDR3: TGTGCCATCAGTGAGGTTAGCGGCTCCTACGAGCAGTACTTC. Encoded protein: CAISEVSGSYEQYF.

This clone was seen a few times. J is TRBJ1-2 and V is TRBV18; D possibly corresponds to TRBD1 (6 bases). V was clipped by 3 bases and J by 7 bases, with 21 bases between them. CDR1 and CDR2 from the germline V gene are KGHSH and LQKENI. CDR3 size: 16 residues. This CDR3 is CASSPPGTPRARGYTF. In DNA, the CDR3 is TGTGCCAGCTCACCCCCCGGGACACCAAGGGCGCGTGGCTACACCTTC.

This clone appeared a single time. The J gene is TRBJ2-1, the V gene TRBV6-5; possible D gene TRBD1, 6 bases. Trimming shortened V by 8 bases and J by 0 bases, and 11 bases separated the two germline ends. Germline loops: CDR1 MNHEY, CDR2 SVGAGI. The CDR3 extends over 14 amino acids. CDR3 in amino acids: CASLKGGSYNEQFF. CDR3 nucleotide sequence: TGTGCCAGCCTCAAAGGGGGCTCCTACAATGAGCAGTTCTTC.

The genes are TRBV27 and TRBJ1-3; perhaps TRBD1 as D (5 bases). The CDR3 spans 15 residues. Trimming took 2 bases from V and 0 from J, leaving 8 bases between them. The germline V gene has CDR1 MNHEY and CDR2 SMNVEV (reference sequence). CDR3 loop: CASSLGTRSGNTIYF. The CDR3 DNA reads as TGTGCCAGCAGTTTAGGGACTCGCTCTGGAAACACCATATATTTT.

CDR3 amino acids: CASRRAGSSYEQYF. The CDR3 region has the DNA TGTGCCAGCAGAAGGGCGGGGAGCTCCTACGAGCAGTACTTC. V is TRBV28 and J is TRBJ2-7; tentatively, D is TRBD2 (6 bases). Germline lookup yields CDR1 MDHEN and CDR2 SYDVKM. The V end was cut by 6 bases, the J end by 0 bases, with 12 bases between. The CDR3 has 14 residues. The full variable domain, rest sourced from reference TRBV28 and TRBJ2-7, is DVKVTQSSRYLVKRTGEKVFLECVQDMDHENMFWYRQDPGLGLRLIYFSYDVKMKEKGDIPEGYSVSREKKERFSLILESASTNQTSMYLCASRRAGSSYEQYFGPGTRLTVT.

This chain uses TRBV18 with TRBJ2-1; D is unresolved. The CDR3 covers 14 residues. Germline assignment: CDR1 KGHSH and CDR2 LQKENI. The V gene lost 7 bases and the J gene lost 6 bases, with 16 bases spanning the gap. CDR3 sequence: CASWLSLTPNEQFF. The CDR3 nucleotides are TGTGCCAGCTGGTTATCACTAACACCCAATGAGCAGTTCTTC. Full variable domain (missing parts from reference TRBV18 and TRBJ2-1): NAGVMQNPRHLVRRRGQEARLRCSPMKGHSHVYWYRQLPEEGLKFMVYLQKENIIDESGMPKERFSAEFPKEGPSILRIQQVVRGDSAAYFCASWLSLTPNEQFFGPGTRLTVL.

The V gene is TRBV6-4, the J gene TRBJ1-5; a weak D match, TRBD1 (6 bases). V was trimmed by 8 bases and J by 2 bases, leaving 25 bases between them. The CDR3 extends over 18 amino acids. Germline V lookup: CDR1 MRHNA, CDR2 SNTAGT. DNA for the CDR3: TGTGCCAGCGGGGATCGTGGGACCGAGGGGGAAGGCAATCAGCCCCAGCATTTT. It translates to CASGDRGTEGEGNQPQHF.

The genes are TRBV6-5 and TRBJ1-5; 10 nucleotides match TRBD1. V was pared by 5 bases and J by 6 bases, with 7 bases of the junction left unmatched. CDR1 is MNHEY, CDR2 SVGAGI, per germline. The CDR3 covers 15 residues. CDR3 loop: CASSNWDRGSQPQHF. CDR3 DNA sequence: TGTGCCAGCAGTAACTGGGACAGGGGTAGTCAGCCCCAGCATTTT.

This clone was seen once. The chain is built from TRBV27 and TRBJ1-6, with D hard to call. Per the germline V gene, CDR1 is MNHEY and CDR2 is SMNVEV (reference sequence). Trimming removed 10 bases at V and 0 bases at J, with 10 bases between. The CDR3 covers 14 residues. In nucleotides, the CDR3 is TGTGCCACCGGGGTGTCCTCCTATAATTCACCCCTCCACTTT. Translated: CATGVSSYNSPLHF.

The CDR3 spells CASRQGANTEAFF. The CDR3, as DNA: TGCGCCAGCAGACAGGGGGCGAACACTGAAGCTTTCTTT. The rearrangement links TRBV5-1 to TRBJ1-1; 9 nucleotides line up with TRBD1. Looked up from germline, CDR1 is SGHRS and CDR2 is YFSETQ. The CDR3 covers 13 residues. The junction had 0 bases not matched to a gene; V was cut back by 5 bases and J by 1 base. Full variable domain (outside the CDR3, taken from reference TRBV5-1 and TRBJ1-1): KAGVTQTPRYLIKTRGQQVTLSCSPISGHRSVSWYQQTPGQGLQFLFEYFSETQRNKGNFPGRFSGRQFSNSRSEMNVSTLELGDSALYLCASRQGANTEAFFGQGTRLTVV.